The rows below give T cell receptor beta chains drawn from one sample of a study of OX40 agonist ivuxolimab in advanced cancers. TCRdb keeps only in-frame clones here, not all; method: immunoSEQ multiplex PCR. This table holds 60,000 to 70,000 clones, about nine tenths found once. Specimen: CD4+ or CD8+ T cells sorted from blood, collected in a trial of the OX40 agonist ivuxolimab. These receptors all come from an adult with an advanced solid tumor such as melanoma, head and neck, liver or kidney cancer. The CDR3 runs from the conserved cysteine through the conserved F or W. A D gene is named only where the DNA matches it firmly. Expanded clones are given a class, and other clones once, few, many or no size at all.

cdr3_length	v_call	clone_size	d_call	j_call	cdr3_nt	cdr3_aa
16	TRBV7-9	once	.	TRBJ1-5	TGTGCCAGCAGCTTAGGCGACGGCTTGGGCAATCAGCCCCAGCATTTT	CASSLGDGLGNQPQHF
15	TRBV5-1	.	.	TRBJ2-5	TGCGCCAGCAGTGGAGGTGGACTGGGACAAGAGACCCAGTACTTC	CASSGGGLGQETQYF
18	TRBV2	once	TRBD1	TRBJ2-3	TGTGCCAGTAATACCGGGGACAGGGTGTTTCCTCGGGCAGATACGCAGTATTTT	CASNTGDRVFPRADTQYF
13	TRBV10-3	.	.	TRBJ2-3	TGTGCCATCAGTGAAGCCAACACAGATACGCAGTATTTT	CAISEANTDTQYF
15	TRBV27	.	.	TRBJ1-2	TGTGCCAGCAGTCCCGGGGGGCAGGCGGTCTATGGCTACACCTTC	CASSPGGQAVYGYTF
13	TRBV19	.	.	TRBJ2-5	TGTGCCAGTAGTATAAAGGGTAGAGAGACCCAGTACTTC	CASSIKGRETQYF
14	TRBV9	.	.	TRBJ2-1	TGTGCCAGCAGCGTATCAACTGTCATGAATGAGCAGTTCTTC	CASSVSTVMNEQFF
13	TRBV5-1	.	.	TRBJ2-7	TGCGCCAGCAGCTTGGTGACTTCCCGCGAGCAGTACTTC	CASSLVTSREQYF
13	TRBV9	.	TRBD1	TRBJ2-7	TGTGCCAGCAGCGTGGACAGGGTGGGCGAGCAGTACTTC	CASSVDRVGEQYF
15	TRBV2	.	TRBD2	TRBJ2-1	TGTGCCAGCAGTTCGGGACTAGCGTTTTACAATGAGCAGTTCTTC	CASSSGLAFYNEQFF
15	TRBV5-1	.	.	TRBJ2-7	TGCGCCAGCAGCTTCGTCCCAGCGTCATCCTACGAGCAGTACTTC	CASSFVPASSYEQYF
17	TRBV19	.	TRBD1	TRBJ2-5	TGTGCCAGTCACACGGGACAGGGGGCGATGGACCAAGAGACCCAGTACTTC	CASHTGQGAMDQETQYF
15	TRBV18	.	.	TRBJ2-5	TGTGCCAGCTCACCACCCAACAAGCTACAGGAGACCCAGTACTTC	CASSPPNKLQETQYF
13	TRBV29-1	.	TRBD1	TRBJ2-1	TGCAGCGCCGGGACAGGGTTTTCCGATGAGCAGTTCTTC	CSAGTGFSDEQFF
14	TRBV6-1	.	TRBD1	TRBJ1-2	TGTGCCAGCAGTGAAGGGGGACAGGACTATGGCTACACCTTC	CASSEGGQDYGYTF
15	TRBV18	once	TRBD2	TRBJ2-2	TGTGCCAGCTCATGGACTAGCGGGAACACCGGGGAGCTGTTTTTT	CASSWTSGNTGELFF
13	TRBV10-1	.	.	TRBJ1-2	TGCGCCAATAATATGAGGGGTAACTATGGCTACACCTTC	CANNMRGNYGYTF
12	TRBV7-9	.	.	TRBJ2-5	TGTGCCTCACAAGGAGGATCAGAGACCCAGTACTTC	CASQGGSETQYF
14	TRBV5-4	.	TRBD1	TRBJ2-7	TGTGCCAGCAAGGAAACGGACAGGACCTACGAGCAGTACTTC	CASKETDRTYEQYF
15	TRBV6-1	.	.	TRBJ2-1	TGTGCCAGCAGTGAGACGGTCCGGGGGCGTAGGGAGCAGTTCTTC	CASSETVRGRREQFF
13	TRBV5-1	few	TRBD2	TRBJ2-7	TGCGCCAGCAGCTTCGGGGGGAACTACGAGCAGTACTTC	CASSFGGNYEQYF
12	TRBV5-1	.	.	TRBJ2-3	TGCGCCAGCAGCTTGGCCGCAGATACGCAGTATTTT	CASSLAADTQYF
15	TRBV14	.	TRBD2	TRBJ2-3	TGTGCCAGCAGCCAAGTAGCGGGAGGCTCTAGTACGCAGTATTTT	CASSQVAGGSSTQYF